A selection of T cell receptor beta chains follows, all from one sample in a study of blood T cell repertoires in COVID-19. Profiling relied on immunoSEQ multiplex PCR, and the TCRdb table lists in-frame clones only, not all of them. The table includes 100,000 or so clones, 70% to 90% detected once. The sample comprised peripheral blood. Receptor source: a woman in her 30s with acute or convalescent COVID-19. CDR3s include the opening cysteine and the closing phenylalanine or tryptophan. The D gene is left open where the match is weak. Clone size appears in some rows only: once, few, many, or a class for an expanded clone.

cdr3_nt cdr3_aa clone_size d_call j_call v_call
TGTGCCAGCCACCACCCGGGACTAGCTTCCTACGAGCAGTACTTC CASHHPGLASYEQYF few TRBD2 TRBJ2-7 TRBV7-8
TGTGCCAGCAGATCTGTAGGGGCCAGCACAGATACGCAGTATTTT CASRSVGASTDTQYF . . TRBJ2-3 TRBV6-4
TGTGCCAGCAGTTTACAGGGGACGAACACTGAAGCTTTCTTT CASSLQGTNTEAFF . TRBD1 TRBJ1-1 TRBV6-5
TGTGCCAGCAGCTTAGGGACAGCCACAGATACGCAGTATTTT CASSLGTATDTQYF . . TRBJ2-3 TRBV7-9
TGTGCCAGCGGGGGACAGAGCTATGGCTACACCTTC CASGGQSYGYTF . TRBD1 TRBJ1-2 TRBV7-9
TGTGCCTGGAAGCCAGGGGCAGGTGAAGCTTTCTTT CAWKPGAGEAFF . . TRBJ1-1 TRBV30
TGTGCCAGCAGCTTCCCTTTAGCGGGGGGGGCACATACGCAGTATTTT CASSFPLAGGAHTQYF . TRBD2 TRBJ2-3 TRBV11-2
TGTGCCAGCAGTTTACGAGATAGCAATCAGCCCCAGCATTTT CASSLRDSNQPQHF . . TRBJ1-5 TRBV27
TGCAGTGCTATTATTCGGGGCGAGCAGTACTTC CSAIIRGEQYF . . TRBJ2-7 TRBV20-1
TGCGCCAGCAGTGTTAAAGATACGCAGTATTTT CASSVKDTQYF . . TRBJ2-3 TRBV10-1
TGTGCCAGCAGCCCCGGGTTACAGGGCTATGACGAGCAGTACTTC CASSPGLQGYDEQYF . . TRBJ2-7 TRBV7-9
TGTGCCAGCAGCTTAACAGGGTACGGAGGCGAGCAGTACTTC CASSLTGYGGEQYF . . TRBJ2-7 TRBV7-9
TGTGCCTGGAGTGTCTACAGGAACTATGGCTACACCTTC CAWSVYRNYGYTF . . TRBJ1-2 TRBV30
TGTGCCAGCAGTGTTGGGGGGGGCTATGAGCAGTTCTTC CASSVGGGYEQFF . . TRBJ2-1 TRBV12-3/TRBV12-4
TGTGCCAGCAGCCCACGACAGGGCCTGAATACGAACGAGCAGTACTTC CASSPRQGLNTNEQYF . TRBD1 TRBJ2-7 TRBV5-6
TGTGCCAGCAGCTTGACAGGGTTGAACACTGAAGCTTTCTTT CASSLTGLNTEAFF . TRBD1 TRBJ1-1 TRBV7-8
TGTGCCAGCAGCGTAGGGGGCCTCGGGGGCGAGCAGTACTTC CASSVGGLGGEQYF . . TRBJ2-7 TRBV9
TGTGCCAGCAGCTCCGACAGGGTTGAGGACACTGAAGCTTTCTTT CASSSDRVEDTEAFF . TRBD1 TRBJ1-1 TRBV5-8
TGTGCCAGCAGTTCAACCGACAGGTTGAAGCAGTTCTTC CASSSTDRLKQFF . . TRBJ2-1 TRBV12-3/TRBV12-4